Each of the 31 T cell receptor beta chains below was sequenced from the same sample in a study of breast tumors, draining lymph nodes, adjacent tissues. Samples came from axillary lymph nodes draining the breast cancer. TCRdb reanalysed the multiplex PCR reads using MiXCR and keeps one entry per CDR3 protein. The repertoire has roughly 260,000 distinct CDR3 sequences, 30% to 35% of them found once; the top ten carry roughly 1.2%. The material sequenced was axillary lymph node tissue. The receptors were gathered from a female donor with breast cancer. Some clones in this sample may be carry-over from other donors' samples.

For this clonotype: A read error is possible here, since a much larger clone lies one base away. The CDR3 is CSARDRKGSANTIYF. The CDR3 nucleotides are TGCAGTGCTAGAGATCGGAAAGGCTCTGCAAACACCATATATTTT. This sequence joins TRBV20-1 and TRBJ1-3; D uncertain. The CDR3 is made up of 15 amino acids. The germline V gene encodes CDR1 DFQATT and CDR2 SNEGSKA (reference sequence).

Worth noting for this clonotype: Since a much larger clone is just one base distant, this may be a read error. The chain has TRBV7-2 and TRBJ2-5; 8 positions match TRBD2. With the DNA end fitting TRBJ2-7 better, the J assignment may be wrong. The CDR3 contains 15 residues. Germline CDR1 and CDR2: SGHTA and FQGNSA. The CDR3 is CARSLAGRASYEQYF. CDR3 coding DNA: TGTGCCCGCAGCTTAGCCGGGAGGGCCTCCTACGAGCAGTACTTC.

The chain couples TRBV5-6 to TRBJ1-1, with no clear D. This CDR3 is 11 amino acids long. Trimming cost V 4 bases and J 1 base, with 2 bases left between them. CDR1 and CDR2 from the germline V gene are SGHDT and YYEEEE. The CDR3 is CASSQNTEAFF. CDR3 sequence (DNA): TGTGCCAGCAGCCAGAACACTGAAGCTTTCTTT. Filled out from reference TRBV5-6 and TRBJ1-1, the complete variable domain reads DAGVTQSPTHLIKTRGQQVTLRCSPKSGHDTVSWYQQALGQGPQFIFQYYEEEERQRGNFPDRFSGHQFPNYSSELNVNALLLGDSALYLCASSQNTEAFFGQGTRLTVV.

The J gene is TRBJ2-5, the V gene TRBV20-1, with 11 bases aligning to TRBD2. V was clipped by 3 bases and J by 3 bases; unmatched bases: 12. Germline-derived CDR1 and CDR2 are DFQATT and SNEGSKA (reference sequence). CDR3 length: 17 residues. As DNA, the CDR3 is TGCAGTGCTAGTCAGGGGCCAGGGACTAGCGGAAAAGAGACCCAGTACTTC. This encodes CSASQGPGTSGKETQYF.

The CDR3 region is CATSSGGNNGYTF. The CDR3 DNA follows: TGTGCCACCAGCAGCGGGGGAAACAATGGCTACACCTTC. V gene TRBV15 combines with J gene TRBJ1-2, with a possible D match to TRBD1 (5 bases). The germline V gene has CDR1 LNHNV and CDR2 YYDKDF (reference sequence). CDR3 length: 13 amino acids. The V and J ends lost 3 bases and 6 bases respectively, with 11 bases between them.

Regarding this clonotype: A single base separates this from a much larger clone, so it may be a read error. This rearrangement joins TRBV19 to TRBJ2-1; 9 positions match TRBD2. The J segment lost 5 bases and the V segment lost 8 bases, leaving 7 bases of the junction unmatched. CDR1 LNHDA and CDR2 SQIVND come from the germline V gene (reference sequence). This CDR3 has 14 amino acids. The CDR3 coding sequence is TGTGCCAGTGGTCGGGCGGGAGGGAACAATGAGCAGTTCTTC. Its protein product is CASGRAGGNNEQFF.

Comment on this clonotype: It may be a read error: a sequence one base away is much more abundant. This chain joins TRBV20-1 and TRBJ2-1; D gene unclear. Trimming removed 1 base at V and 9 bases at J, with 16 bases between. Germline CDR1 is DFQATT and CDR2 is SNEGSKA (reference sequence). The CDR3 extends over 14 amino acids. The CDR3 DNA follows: TGCAGTGCTAGAGGGTATACAGCCGCGACTGAGCAGTTCTTC. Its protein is CSARGYTAATEQFF.

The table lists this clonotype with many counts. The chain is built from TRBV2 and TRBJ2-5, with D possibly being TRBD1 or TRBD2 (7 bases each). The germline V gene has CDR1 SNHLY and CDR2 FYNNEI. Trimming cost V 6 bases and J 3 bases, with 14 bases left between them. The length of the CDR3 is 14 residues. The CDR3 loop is CASRGRGLEETQYF. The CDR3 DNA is TGTGCCAGCAGAGGGAGGGGGCTAGAAGAGACCCAGTACTTC.

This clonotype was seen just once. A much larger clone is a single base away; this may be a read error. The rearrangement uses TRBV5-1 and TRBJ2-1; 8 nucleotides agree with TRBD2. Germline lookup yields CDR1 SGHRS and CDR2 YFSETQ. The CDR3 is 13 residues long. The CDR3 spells CASSGLADNDQFF. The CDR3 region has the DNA TGCGCCAGCAGCGGACTAGCCGACAATGACCAGTTCTTC.

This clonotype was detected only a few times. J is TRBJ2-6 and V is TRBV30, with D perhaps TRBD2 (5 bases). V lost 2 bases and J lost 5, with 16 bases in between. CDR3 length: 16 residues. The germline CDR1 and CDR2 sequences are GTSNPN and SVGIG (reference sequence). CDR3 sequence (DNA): TGTGCCTGGAGTAAGAGTAAGGGAGCCTGGGCCAACGTCCTGACTTTC. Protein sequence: CAWSKSKGAWANVLTF.

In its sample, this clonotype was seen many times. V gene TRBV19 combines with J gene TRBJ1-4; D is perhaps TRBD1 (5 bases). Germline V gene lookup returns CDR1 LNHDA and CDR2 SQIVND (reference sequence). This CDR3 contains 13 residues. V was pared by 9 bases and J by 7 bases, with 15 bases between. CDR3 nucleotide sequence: TGTGCCAGCCGGGGGGTGGCGCTTGAAAAACTGTTTTTT. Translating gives CASRGVALEKLFF.

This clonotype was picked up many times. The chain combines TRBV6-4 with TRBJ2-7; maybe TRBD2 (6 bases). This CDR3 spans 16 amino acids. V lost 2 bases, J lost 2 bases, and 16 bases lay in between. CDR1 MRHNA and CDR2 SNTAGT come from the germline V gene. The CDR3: CASSDIPGLAPYEQYF. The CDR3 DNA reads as TGTGCCAGCAGTGACATTCCGGGACTCGCGCCCTACGAGCAGTACTTC.

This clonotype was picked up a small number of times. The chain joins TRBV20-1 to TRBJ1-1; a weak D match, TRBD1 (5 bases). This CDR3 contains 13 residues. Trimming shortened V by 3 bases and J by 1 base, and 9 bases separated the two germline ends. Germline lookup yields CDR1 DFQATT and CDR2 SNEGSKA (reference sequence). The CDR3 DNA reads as TGCAGTGCTAGTACCCAGGGGAACACTGAAGCTTTCTTT. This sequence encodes CSASTQGNTEAFF.

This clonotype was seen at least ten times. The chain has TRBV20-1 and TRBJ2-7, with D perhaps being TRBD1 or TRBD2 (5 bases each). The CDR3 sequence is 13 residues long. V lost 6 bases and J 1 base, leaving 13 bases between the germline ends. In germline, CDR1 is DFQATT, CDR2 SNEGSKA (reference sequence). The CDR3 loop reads CSASGTVSYEQYF. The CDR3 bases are TGCAGTGCAAGTGGGACGGTTTCCTACGAGCAGTACTTC.

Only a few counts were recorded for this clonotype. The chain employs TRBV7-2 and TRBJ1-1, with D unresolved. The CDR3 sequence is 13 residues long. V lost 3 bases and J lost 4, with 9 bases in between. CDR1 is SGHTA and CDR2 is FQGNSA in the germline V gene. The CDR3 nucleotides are TGTGCCAGCAGCTTTCCCGCGGGCACTGAAGCTTTCTTT. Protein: CASSFPAGTEAFF.

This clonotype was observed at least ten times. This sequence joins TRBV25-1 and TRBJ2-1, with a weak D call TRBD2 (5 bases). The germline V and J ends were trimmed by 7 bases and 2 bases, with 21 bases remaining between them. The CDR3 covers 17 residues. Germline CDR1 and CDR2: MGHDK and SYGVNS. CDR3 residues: CASTGPGIGYTYNEQFF. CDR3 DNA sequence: TGTGCCAGCACCGGGCCGGGGATAGGGTATACCTACAATGAGCAGTTCTTC.

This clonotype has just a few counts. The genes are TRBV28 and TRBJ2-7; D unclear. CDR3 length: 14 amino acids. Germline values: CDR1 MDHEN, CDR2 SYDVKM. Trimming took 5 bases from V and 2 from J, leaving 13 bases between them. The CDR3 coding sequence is TGTGCCAGCAGTCTGCGAACAGCTACCTACGAGCAGTACTTC. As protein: CASSLRTATYEQYF.

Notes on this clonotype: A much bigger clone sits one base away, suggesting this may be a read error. CDR3 nucleotide sequence: TGTGCTATAAGCGGGGGGCTCTCCTCCAATGAGCAGTTCTTC. This translates into CAISGGLSSNEQFF. The chain is built from TRBV11-2 and TRBJ2-1, with TRBD2 identical over 9 bases. Germline V CDR1 and CDR2: SGHAT, FQNNGV. There are 14 residues in the CDR3.

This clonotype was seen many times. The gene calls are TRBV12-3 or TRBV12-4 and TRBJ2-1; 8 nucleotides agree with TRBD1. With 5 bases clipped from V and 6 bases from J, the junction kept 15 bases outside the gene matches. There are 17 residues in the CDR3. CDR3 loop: CASSPTLAGTGTNEQFF. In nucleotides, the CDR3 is TGTGCCAGCAGTCCTACTTTAGCCGGGACAGGAACCAATGAGCAGTTCTTC.

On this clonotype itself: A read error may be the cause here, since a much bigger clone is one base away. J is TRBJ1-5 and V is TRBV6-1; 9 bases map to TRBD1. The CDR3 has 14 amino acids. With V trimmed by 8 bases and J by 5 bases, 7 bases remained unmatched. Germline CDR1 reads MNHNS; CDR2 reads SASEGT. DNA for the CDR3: TGTGCCAGCGGCCCGACAGGGGGATATCAGCCCCAGCATTTT. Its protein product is CASGPTGGYQPQHF.

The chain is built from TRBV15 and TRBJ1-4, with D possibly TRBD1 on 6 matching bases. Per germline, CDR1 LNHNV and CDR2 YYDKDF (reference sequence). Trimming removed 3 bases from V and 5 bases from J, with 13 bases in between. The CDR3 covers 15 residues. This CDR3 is CATSSLQGHNEKLFF. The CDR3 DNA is TGTGCCACCAGCAGCCTACAGGGACACAATGAAAAACTGTTTTTT.

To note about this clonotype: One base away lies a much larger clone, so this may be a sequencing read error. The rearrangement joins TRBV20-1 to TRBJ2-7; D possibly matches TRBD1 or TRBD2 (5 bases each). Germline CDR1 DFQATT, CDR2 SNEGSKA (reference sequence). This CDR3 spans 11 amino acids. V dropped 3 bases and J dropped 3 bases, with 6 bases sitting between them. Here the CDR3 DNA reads TGCAGTGCTAGGGGGGACTACGAGCAGTACTTC. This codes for CSARGDYEQYF.

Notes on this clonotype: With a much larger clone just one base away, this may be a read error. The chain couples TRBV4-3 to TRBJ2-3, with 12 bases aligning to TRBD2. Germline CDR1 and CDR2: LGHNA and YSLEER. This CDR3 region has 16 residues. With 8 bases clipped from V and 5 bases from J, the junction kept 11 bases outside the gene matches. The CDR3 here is CASGLRRLAGVDTQYF. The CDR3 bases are TGCGCCAGCGGCCTCCGCCGACTAGCGGGAGTAGATACGCAGTATTTT.

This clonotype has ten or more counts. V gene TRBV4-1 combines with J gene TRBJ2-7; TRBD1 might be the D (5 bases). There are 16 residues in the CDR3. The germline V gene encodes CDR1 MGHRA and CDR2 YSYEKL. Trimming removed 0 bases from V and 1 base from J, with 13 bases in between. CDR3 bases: TGCGCCAGCAGCCAAGATAATGCAGGGATTTCCTACGAGCAGTACTTC. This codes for CASSQDNAGISYEQYF.

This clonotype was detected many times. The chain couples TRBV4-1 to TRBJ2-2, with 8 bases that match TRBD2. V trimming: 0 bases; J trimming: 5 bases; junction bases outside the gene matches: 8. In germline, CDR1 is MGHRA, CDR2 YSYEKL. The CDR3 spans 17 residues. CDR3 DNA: TGCGCCAGCAGCCAAGATTCCAGCGGGAGTGGGACCGGGGAGCTGTTTTTT. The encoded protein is CASSQDSSGSGTGELFF.

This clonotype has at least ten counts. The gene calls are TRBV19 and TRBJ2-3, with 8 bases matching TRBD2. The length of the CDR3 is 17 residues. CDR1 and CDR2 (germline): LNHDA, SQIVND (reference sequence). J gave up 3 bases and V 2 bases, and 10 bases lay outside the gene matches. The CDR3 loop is CASSIMWSGRTTDTQYF. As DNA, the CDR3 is TGTGCCAGTAGTATAATGTGGAGCGGGAGAACTACAGATACGCAGTATTTT.

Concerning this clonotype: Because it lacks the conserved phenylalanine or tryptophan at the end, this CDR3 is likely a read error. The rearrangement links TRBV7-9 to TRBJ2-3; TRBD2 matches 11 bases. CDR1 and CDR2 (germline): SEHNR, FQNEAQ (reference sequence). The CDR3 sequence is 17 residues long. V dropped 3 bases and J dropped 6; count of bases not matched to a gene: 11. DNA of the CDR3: TGTGCCAGCAGCTTGGGACTAGCGGAACCCCGTCATGATACGCAGTATTCT. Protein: CASSLGLAEPRHDTQYS.

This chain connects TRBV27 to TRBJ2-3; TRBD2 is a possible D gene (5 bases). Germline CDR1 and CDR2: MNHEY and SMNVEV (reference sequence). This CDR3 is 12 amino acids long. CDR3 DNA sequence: TGTGCGGGCGGGCAGGTAGAAGATACGCAGTATTTT. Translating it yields CAGGQVEDTQYF.

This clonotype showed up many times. The CDR3 reads CASSIAEGYQPQHF. As DNA, the CDR3 is TGTGCCAGCAGTATTGCGGAGGGGTATCAGCCCCAGCATTTT. The gene calls are TRBV12-3 or TRBV12-4 and TRBJ1-5, with D possibly matching TRBD1 (5 bases). The CDR3 length is 14 residues. V was clipped by 5 bases and J by 5 bases, with 13 bases between them.

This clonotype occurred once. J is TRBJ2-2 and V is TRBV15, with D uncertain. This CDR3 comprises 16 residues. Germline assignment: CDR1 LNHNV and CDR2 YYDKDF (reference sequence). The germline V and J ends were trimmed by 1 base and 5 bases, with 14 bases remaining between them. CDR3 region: CATSRGRSRLTGELFF. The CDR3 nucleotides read TGTGCCACCAGCAGAGGAAGGAGCAGGCTGACCGGGGAGCTGTTTTTT.

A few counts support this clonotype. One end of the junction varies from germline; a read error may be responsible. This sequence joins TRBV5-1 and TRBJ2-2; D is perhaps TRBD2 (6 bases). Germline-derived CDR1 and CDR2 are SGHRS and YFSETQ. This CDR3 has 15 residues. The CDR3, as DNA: TGCGCCGGCAGTCAGACTAGACCAAACACCGGGGAGCTGTTTTTT. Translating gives CAGSQTRPNTGELFF.